This T cell receptor beta chain was retrieved from a study of T-cell memory formation after mild COVID-19 (dated by TCRdb to the early 2020s). In the study overall: Most TCR sequence clusters were specific to one of the two donors. In a couple of donors, T-cell clones that expanded and contracted after mild COVID-19 were tracked by sequencing TCRalpha and TCRbeta repertoires over time. Two young, previously healthy adult volunteers made up the cohort, one male and one female.

Ficoll-Paque density gradient centrifugation was used to isolate PBMCs. What the work shows at the level of the full study, not this receptor alone: Clones contracting from day 15 to 85 had balanced CD4/CD8 phenotypes, while a second wave expanding from day 15 to 37 was biased towards CD4+. The study covered only two mild cases, and larger cohorts including severe cases with pre-infection samples were considered necessary. The detection of some responding clones in pre-infection memory suggests that pre-existing cross-reactive memory T cells joined the SARS-CoV-2 response. Contracting CD4+ clones were located mainly in the CM and EM memory subsets, whereas CD8+ clones were found to be enriched in EMRA. SARS-CoV-2 specificity was not confirmed for the second-wave clones peaking on day 37.

Turning to this clonotype: Its antigen remains undetermined. Within one base of it there is no much larger clone, and no base qualities were kept.

CDR1 LGHNA and CDR2 YSLEER are derived from the germline V gene. Including cysteine and phenylalanine, the CDR3 has 18 amino acids. Just CDR3 DNA is preserved here, 54 bases in frame from base 1. V is trimmed back by 0 bases and J by 3 bases, and the junction contains 6 bases that no gene match accounts for. Instrument used: Illumina NovaSeq 6000. TCRalpha and TCRbeta cDNA libraries were constructed by 5'RACE with constant-segment primers, with sample barcodes and unique molecular identifiers being introduced. RNA was extracted from every sample with Trizol reagent. The libraries were amplified in two PCR steps, and the second step added a second sample barcode and Illumina TruSeq adapters. The libraries were sequenced on an Illumina NovaSeq using 2 x 150 bp paired-end reads. Per the original workflow: Reads were demultiplexed and collapsed into UMI-guided consensus sequences with migec v1.2.7. With mixcr v2.1.11, UMI consensuses were aligned to TRA and TRB V and J templates and assembled into clonotypes. Expanded or contracted clonotypes were those called significant by both edgeR and NoisET, with noise models trained on biological replicates. For edgeR calls, a false discovery rate-adjusted p below 0.01 and a log2 fold-change threshold of 1 were applied. As an exploratory analysis of dynamics, max-normalized trajectories of the 1000 most abundant clonotypes were examined by PCA with hierarchical clustering. Separately sequenced CD4+ and CD8+ repertoires were used to assign a CD4 or CD8 phenotype to each responding clone. Using fastp at Q25 and MiXCR, TCRdb reprocessed the public reads and kept productive beta chains. When rows share a CDR3 protein, they turn into one entry using the most common DNA and genes. These V and J calls rely on TCRdb rather than the paper's analysis. This sample comprises 360,000 or so distinct CDR3 sequences, around 28% of them detected only once. The leading ten clones occupy approximately 13% of the sample.

The material sequenced was PBMCs or a T cell subset sorted from them (not recorded which). The clonotype was recovered from an adult woman who had mild COVID-19 (a few samples of this study predate the infection). The sample titles of this study are shuffled in the database, so cell type and time point are left out; the donor was told from shared clones. The V gene is TRBV4-3 and the J gene is TRBJ2-3; TRBD2 fits 13 bases in the junction. The CDR3 protein: CASSQDRTSGRKTDTQYF. The DNA sequence is TGCGCCAGCAGCCAAGATCGGACTAGCGGGAGAAAGACAGATACGCAGTATTTT.